These T cell receptor beta chains were read from a single sample in a study of blood T cell repertoires in COVID-19. The method was immunoSEQ multiplex PCR; TCRdb's version includes in-frame clones alone and lacks a portion of them. The data contain 60,000 to 80,000 clones, about 91% of them singletons. Material for sequencing was peripheral blood. The origin of the receptors is a woman in her seventies with acute or convalescent COVID-19. The conserved cysteine and the conserved F or W are not part of the CDR3 here.

V gene	J gene	CDR3 protein
TRBV3-1/TRBV3-2	TRBJ2-1	ASSHPGGAGREEQF
TRBV28	TRBJ1-4	ASTSRDRAYEKLF
TRBV5-1	TRBJ1-2	ASSLVTGTNYGYT
TRBV19	TRBJ1-6	ASRETGGNSPLH
TRBV19	TRBJ1-4	ASRTPTGNLF
TRBV6-5	TRBJ1-1	ASSYDGVANTEAF
TRBV11-2	TRBJ1-3	ASSSRTGPSGNTIY
TRBV27	TRBJ1-1	ASRPWGPQTEAF
TRBV19	TRBJ1-4	ASSEGAAPNEKLF
TRBV4-3	TRBJ1-1	ASSQALTGRGTEAF
TRBV11-1	TRBJ2-3	ASSQSDRGNVY
TRBV2	TRBJ1-4	ASRRGQGYEKLF
TRBV5-1	TRBJ2-7	ASSTGLAGEQY
TRBV28	TRBJ1-3	ASSLAGAPSGNTIY
TRBV28	TRBJ2-1	ASRSLYNEQF
TRBV27	TRBJ1-1	ASSSNRGRRTEAF
TRBV28	TRBJ2-1	ASSLVGVYNEQF
TRBV4-3	TRBJ2-7	ASSQDKAGRYEQY
TRBV19	TRBJ2-2	ASSIVRTGYAGELF
TRBV6-6	TRBJ2-5	ATTLGGQGQETQY